A single sample is the source of the 16 T cell receptor beta chains below, sequenced in a study of Ad26.COV2.S vaccination and SARS-CoV-2 variants. The sample's treatment: over 15 received Ad26.COV2.S at low or high dose, single or two shots; five or six received placebo; per-sample allocation not given. All samples were drawn on day 63, counting from the first vaccine or placebo injection. Generated by immunoSEQ multiplex PCR, the TCRdb table keeps only in-frame clones and is missing some. The table has roughly 300,000 clones, around 89% seen once. The sequencing used peripheral blood, collected in a trial of Ad26.COV2.S vaccine versus placebo. Receptors were obtained from a person aged 18-60 years who received the Ad26.COV2.S COVID-19 vaccine or a placebo.

The CDR3 spells CASNRLAGGMDEQFF. CDR3 nucleotides: TGTGCCAGCAACCGGCTAGCGGGAGGTATGGATGAGCAGTTCTTC. The chain carries TRBV6-6 and TRBJ2-1, with TRBD2 matching 11 bases. CDR3 length: 15 amino acids. Looked up from germline, CDR1 is MNHNY and CDR2 is SVGAGI (reference sequence). Losses at the gene ends were 7 bases for V and 8 bases for J; bases not matched to a gene: 10.

This rearrangement joins TRBV21-1 to TRBJ1-5; the table calls TRBD1, which could not be checked here. TRBV21-1 constitutes a pseudogene. The CDR3 loop spans 16 amino acids. In nucleotides, the CDR3 is TGTGCCAGCAGCAATTGTGGGTGGGGCGGCAATCAGCCCCAGCATTTT. Translating gives CASSNCGWGGNQPQHF.

This sequence joins TRBV5-5 and TRBJ2-3, with D possibly TRBD2 on 5 matching bases. V was trimmed by 1 base and J by 1 base, leaving 10 bases between them. The length of the CDR3 is 15 residues. Germline-derived CDR1 and CDR2 are SGHKS and YYEKEE (reference sequence). The CDR3 DNA reads as TGTGCCAGCAGCTTGCGGGGTTGGGGCACAGATACGCAGTATTTT. This translates into CASSLRGWGTDTQYF.

This chain joins TRBV4-1 and TRBJ2-3, with 13 bases aligning to TRBD2. Looked up from germline, CDR1 is MGHRA and CDR2 is YSYEKL. The CDR3 is 17 amino acids. V dropped 0 bases and J dropped 6; count of bases not matched to a gene: 6. The CDR3 loop reads CASSQDLLAGGGDTQYF. CDR3 bases: TGCGCCAGCAGCCAAGACCTACTAGCGGGAGGGGGCGATACGCAGTATTTT.

The chain carries TRBV11-3 and TRBJ1-2; D unresolved. The CDR3 is made up of 11 amino acids. Germline V gene sequence: CDR1 SGHNT, CDR2 YENEEA. V lost 5 bases and J 6 bases, leaving 7 bases between the germline ends. The CDR3 region has the DNA TGTGCCAGCAGCCCCGGAGATGGCTACACCTTC. It codes for CASSPGDGYTF.

This clone has only a few counts. The V call is TRBV11-1, the J call TRBJ1-6; TRBD1 might be the D (5 bases). Trimming cost V 5 bases and J 9 bases, with 14 bases left between them. The CDR3 runs 14 residues. Germline loops: CDR1 SGHAT, CDR2 FQDESV (reference sequence). As DNA, the CDR3 is TGTGCCAGCAGCCAGGGTAACCTGGGTTCACCCCTCCACTTT. Protein: CASSQGNLGSPLHF.

The chain carries TRBV4-2 and TRBJ1-1; D gene unclear. The ends were cut back, 0 bases at V and 7 bases at J, with 6 bases in the middle. The CDR3 spans 12 residues. Looked up from germline, CDR1 is LGHNA and CDR2 is YNFKEQ. CDR3 in DNA: TGTGCCAGCAGCCAAGAGGGGATTGAAGCTTTCTTT. This sequence encodes CASSQEGIEAFF.

This chain joins TRBV13 and TRBJ2-3; TRBD2 agrees at 9 bases. Germline V gene sequence: CDR1 PRHDT, CDR2 FYEKMQ (reference sequence). This CDR3 is 16 amino acids long. After removal of 0 bases from V and 2 bases from J, the junction contained 3 bases not matched to a gene. The CDR3: CASSLGLAGNTDTQYF. As DNA, the CDR3 is TGTGCCAGCAGCTTAGGGCTAGCGGGGAACACAGATACGCAGTATTTT. The full variable domain, completed using reference TRBV13 and TRBJ2-3, is AAGVIQSPRHLIKEKRETATLKCYPIPRHDTVYWYQQGPGQDPQFLISFYEKMQSDKGSIPDRFSAQQFSDYHSELNMSSLELGDSALYFCASSLGLAGNTDTQYFGPGTRLTVL.

V is TRBV28 and J is TRBJ2-3, with a tentative D call TRBD1 (5 bases). The CDR3 loop spans 15 amino acids. V was clipped by 6 bases and J by 0 bases, with 13 bases between them. Germline lookup yields CDR1 MDHEN and CDR2 SYDVKM. The DNA for the CDR3 is TGTGCCAGCAGGGAAGGGGATAGGAGCACAGATACGCAGTATTTT. This sequence encodes CASREGDRSTDTQYF.

The chain recombines TRBV7-6 with TRBJ2-6; the D is unclear. V lost 1 base, J lost 0 bases, and 10 bases lay in between. The CDR3 runs 17 residues. Per germline, CDR1 SGHVS and CDR2 FNYEAQ. CDR3 sequence reads: CASSLDGRSSGANVLTF. The CDR3 region has the DNA TGTGCCAGCAGCTTAGATGGACGGAGCTCTGGGGCCAACGTCCTGACTTTC.

A word on this clone: The same CDR3 can be traced to other DNA sequences in this sample. This chain links TRBV19 with TRBJ1-1, with TRBD1 matching 7 bases. Germline CDR1 and CDR2: LNHDA and SQIVND (reference sequence). The CDR3 runs to 13 residues. V trimming: 4 bases; J trimming: 2 bases; junction bases outside the gene matches: 1. The CDR3 reads CASSRGGNTEAFF. CDR3 in DNA: TGTGCCAGTAGTAGAGGGGGCAACACTGAAGCTTTCTTT.

The chain joins TRBV29-1 to TRBJ1-2; D gene unclear. The V gene's germline CDR1 is SQVTM and CDR2 ANQGSEA. CDR3 size: 12 residues. The V end was cut by 6 bases, the J end by 3 bases, with 11 bases between. The CDR3 sequence: CSVDPGDYGYTF. In DNA, the CDR3 is TGCAGCGTCGACCCCGGTGACTATGGCTACACCTTC.

V and J are TRBV6-5 and TRBJ2-7; 7 bases align to TRBD2. Germline assignment: CDR1 MNHEY and CDR2 SVGAGI. The CDR3 is made up of 14 amino acids. The V segment lost 6 bases and the J segment 3 bases; nucleotides outside the gene matches: 8. The CDR3 loop reads CASSVGTTVYEQYF. The DNA of the CDR3 is TGTGCCAGCAGCGTAGGGACTACCGTCTACGAGCAGTACTTC.

This clone was seen a handful of times. The rearrangement uses TRBV5-1 and TRBJ2-1; 9 positions agree with TRBD2. The V segment lost 2 bases and the J segment 8 bases; nucleotides outside the gene matches: 11. CDR3 size: 16 residues. Germline CDR1 reads SGHRS; CDR2 reads YFSETQ. The DNA for the CDR3 is TGCGCCAGCAGCTTCCAGAGCGGGAGGATTGGAGATGAGCAGTTCTTC. Translating gives CASSFQSGRIGDEQFF. The variable domain in full, completed from reference TRBV5-1 and TRBJ2-1, reads KAGVTQTPRYLIKTRGQQVTLSCSPISGHRSVSWYQQTPGQGLQFLFEYFSETQRNKGNFPGRFSGRQFSNSRSEMNVSTLELGDSALYLCASSFQSGRIGDEQFFGPGTRLTVL.

V is TRBV7-9 and J is TRBJ2-3; 7 positions agree with TRBD2. This CDR3 comprises 16 residues. V shed 0 bases, J shed 1 base, and the junction held 4 bases outside the gene matches. Per germline, CDR1 SEHNR and CDR2 FQNEAQ (reference sequence). In nucleotides, the CDR3 is TGTGCCAGCAGCTTAGCGATGCTAGCGGGCACAGATACGCAGTATTTT. As protein: CASSLAMLAGTDTQYF.

The chain uses TRBV2 and TRBJ1-2; maybe TRBD1 (5 bases). V was pared by 4 bases and J by 6 bases, with 9 bases between. This CDR3 has 12 amino acids. Germline CDR1 SNHLY, CDR2 FYNNEI. The CDR3 here is CASSAGTHGYTF. The DNA for the CDR3 is TGTGCCAGCAGTGCAGGGACCCATGGCTACACCTTC.